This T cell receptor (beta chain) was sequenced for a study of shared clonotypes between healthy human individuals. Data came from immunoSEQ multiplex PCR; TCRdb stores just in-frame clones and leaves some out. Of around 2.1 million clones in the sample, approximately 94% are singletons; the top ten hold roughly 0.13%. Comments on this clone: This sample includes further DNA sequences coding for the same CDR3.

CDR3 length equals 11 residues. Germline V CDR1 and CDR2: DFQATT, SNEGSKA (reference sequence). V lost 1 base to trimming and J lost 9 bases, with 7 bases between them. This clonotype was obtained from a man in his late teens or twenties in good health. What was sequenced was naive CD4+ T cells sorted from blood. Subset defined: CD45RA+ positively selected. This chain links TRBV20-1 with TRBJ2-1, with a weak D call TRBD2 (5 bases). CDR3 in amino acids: CSARGSGEQFF. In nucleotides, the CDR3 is TGCAGTGCTAGAGGCAGCGGTGAGCAGTTCTTC.